This entry lists 3 T cell receptor beta chains sequenced from one sample in a study of identical twins. One entry per CDR3 protein results from TCRdb running MiXCR on the 5' RACE reads. In the table there are roughly 200,000 distinct CDR3 sequences, 7.5% of which are singletons. These same data were also listed under a study on yellow fever vaccine responses in identical twins.

Sequencing was carried out using memory (CD45RO+) T cells sorted from blood. Receptors originate from a woman between 18 and 29 years old in good health.

V is TRBV16 and J is TRBJ2-7; perhaps TRBD2 as D (6 bases). This CDR3 region has 16 residues. Germline V CDR1 and CDR2: KGHSY, FQNENV. The V end lost 1 base, the J end lost 3 bases, and 16 bases lay between the germline ends. CDR3 protein: CASSQLDSQGGYEQYF. The CDR3 DNA sequence: TGTGCCAGCAGCCAATTAGATTCGCAGGGAGGCTACGAGCAGTACTTC.

This clonotype was detected ten times or more. The rearrangement uses TRBV7-9 and TRBJ1-1; 7 bases align to TRBD1. The CDR3 sequence is 15 residues long. Germline-derived CDR1 and CDR2 are SEHNR and FQNEAQ (reference sequence). After removal of 4 bases from V and 0 bases from J, the junction contained 5 bases not matched to a gene. The DNA for the CDR3 is TGTGCCAGCAGCTCGAAAGGGACAGTGAACACTGAAGCTTTCTTT. It encodes CASSSKGTVNTEAFF.

This clonotype was observed at least ten times. The V gene is TRBV11-2, the J gene TRBJ2-7; no reliable D call. This CDR3 spans 15 amino acids. Germline V gene data show CDR1 as SGHAT and CDR2 as FQNNGV. V dropped 5 bases and J dropped 4 bases, with 18 bases sitting between them. CDR3 region: CASSPTFGQSYEQYF. The CDR3 nucleotides are TGTGCCAGCAGCCCTACCTTCGGGCAGTCATACGAGCAGTACTTC.